The sample holds many counts of the clone carrying this T cell receptor (beta chain). No antigen is known for it. Sequencing ends 3 residues short of the CDR3 end; the germline J gene provides the rest. Both groups were predominantly of Caucasian heritage. This table comes from immunoSEQ multiplex PCR, and its TCRdb copy is limited to in-frame clones, with some not included. Altogether 50,000 to 60,000 clones were found in the sample, and no singletons occur. This entry comes from a study of T cell clonality in common variable immunodeficiency. Overall study results and limits: CVID subjects shared fewer TCRbeta clones than healthy controls did. TCRbeta clonality was increased in CVID versus healthy controls. Common variable immunodeficiency TCR beta sequences reportedly had fewer deletions and N-nucleotide insertions.

The CDR3 consists of 15 residues. V was trimmed by 3 bases and J by 3 bases, leaving 12 bases between them. CDR1 and CDR2 (germline): SGHTA, FQGNSA. The TCR was taken from a person aged 18-70 years in good health. The chain carries TRBV7-2 and TRBJ2-4, with a weak D call TRBD2 (5 bases). The material sequenced was peripheral blood mononuclear cells. CDR3 DNA (partial): TGTGCCAGCAGCTTCGAGGGTCGAGGCAAAAACATT. It encodes CASSFEGRGKNI. The full CDR3 sequence reads CASSFEGRGKNIQYF.